The 17 T cell receptor beta chains below were found in one sample sequenced in a study of shared clonotypes between healthy human individuals. Clones were sequenced by immunoSEQ multiplex PCR, and TCRdb holds only the in-frame ones, with some missing. Of under 600,000 clones in the sample, more than 95% were seen once. Material for sequencing was naive CD4+ T cells sorted from blood. The sample's subset: CD45RA+ positively selected. The receptors were gathered from a woman aged 25 to 45 in good health.

The chain recombines TRBV5-1 with TRBJ2-7; 12 bases are shared with TRBD1. The CDR3 has 18 residues. V lost 4 bases and J lost 0; bases outside the gene matches: 11. CDR1 is SGHRS and CDR2 is YFSETQ in the germline V gene. Here the CDR3 DNA reads TGCGCCAGCAGCCCCGGGACAGGGGGCGCACGGAGCTCCTACGAGCAGTACTTC. Translated, it gives CASSPGTGGARSSYEQYF.

The CDR3 nucleotides are TGTGCCAGCAGCTTAGCGCTAGCGGGACCGGGATTAAACACCGGGGAGCTGTTTTTT. It codes for CASSLALAGPGLNTGELFF. V gene TRBV7-2 combines with J gene TRBJ2-2; 9 nucleotides agree with TRBD2. This CDR3 contains 19 residues. The J segment lost 2 bases and the V segment lost 0 bases, leaving 10 bases of the junction unmatched. From germline, CDR1 is SGHTA and CDR2 FQGNSA.

The V and J genes are TRBV5-1 and TRBJ2-7; D assignment may be TRBD1 or TRBD2 (5 bases each). With 10 bases removed from V and 2 bases from J, the gap between germline ends came to 13 bases. This CDR3 spans 12 amino acids. Germline CDR1 is SGHRS and CDR2 is YFSETQ. The CDR3 sequence: CASSKGPYEQYF. CDR3 in DNA: TGCGCCTCCTCAAAGGGACCCTACGAGCAGTACTTC. Full variable domain (outside the CDR3, taken from reference TRBV5-1 and TRBJ2-7): KAGVTQTPRYLIKTRGQQVTLSCSPISGHRSVSWYQQTPGQGLQFLFEYFSETQRNKGNFPGRFSGRQFSNSRSEMNVSTLELGDSALYLCASSKGPYEQYFGPGTRLTVT.

The chain joins TRBV11-3 to TRBJ2-1; 8 nucleotides match TRBD1. The CDR3 covers 16 residues. The germline V gene encodes CDR1 SGHNT and CDR2 YENEEA. V shed 2 bases and J 6 bases; nucleotides not matched to a gene: 9. CDR3 DNA: TGTGCCAGCAGCTTAACAGGACAGGGACCTCTCAATGAGCAGTTCTTC. As protein: CASSLTGQGPLNEQFF. Looking up the rest from reference TRBV11-3 and TRBJ2-1 gives the full variable domain: EAGVVQSPRYKIIEKKQPVAFWCNPISGHNTLYWYLQNLGQGPELLIRYENEEAVDDSQLPKDRFSAERLKGVDSTLKIQPAELGDSAVYLCASSLTGQGPLNEQFFGPGTRLTVL.

The chain combines TRBV7-6 with TRBJ2-7; no definite D call. This CDR3 comprises 13 residues. V was trimmed by 3 bases and J by 5 bases, leaving 11 bases between them. Germline lookup yields CDR1 SGHVS and CDR2 FNYEAQ. The CDR3 coding sequence is TGTGCCAGCAGCTTTGGAGTTTTCCACGAGCAGTACTTC. Its protein is CASSFGVFHEQYF. Together with reference TRBV7-6 and TRBJ2-7, the CDR3 gives the full variable domain: GAGVSQSPRYKVTKRGQDVALRCDPISGHVSLYWYRQALGQGPEFLTYFNYEAQQDKSGLPNDRFSAERPEGSISTLTIQRTEQRDSAMYRCASSFGVFHEQYFGPGTRLTVT.

The gene calls are TRBV28 and TRBJ2-3; D call uncertain. CDR3 size: 12 residues. Trimming shortened V by 6 bases and J by 9 bases, and 13 bases separated the two germline ends. Germline V gives CDR1 MDHEN, CDR2 SYDVKM. The CDR3 loop reads CASSKGRRTQYF. In DNA form, the CDR3 reads TGTGCCAGCAGCAAAGGAAGGAGAACGCAGTATTTT.

This rearrangement joins TRBV5-1 to TRBJ2-2, with 8 positions matching TRBD1. Per germline, CDR1 SGHRS and CDR2 YFSETQ. With 0 bases clipped from V and 4 bases from J, the junction kept 2 bases outside the gene matches. The CDR3 length is 15 residues. CDR3: CASSLDRGSTGELFF. In DNA, the CDR3 is TGCGCCAGCAGCTTGGACAGGGGGTCCACCGGGGAGCTGTTTTTT. The complete variable domain, with remaining parts taken from reference TRBV5-1 and TRBJ2-2, reads KAGVTQTPRYLIKTRGQQVTLSCSPISGHRSVSWYQQTPGQGLQFLFEYFSETQRNKGNFPGRFSGRQFSNSRSEMNVSTLELGDSALYLCASSLDRGSTGELFFGEGSRLTVL.

The chain couples TRBV19 to TRBJ1-1; possible D gene TRBD1, 6 bases. V was trimmed by 7 bases and J by 4 bases, leaving 16 bases between them. The CDR3 is made up of 14 amino acids. Germline V lookup: CDR1 LNHDA, CDR2 SQIVND (reference sequence). The chain's CDR3 is CASIRGGSSTEAFF. CDR3 bases: TGTGCCAGTATCAGGGGAGGGAGCAGCACTGAAGCTTTCTTT.

This sequence joins TRBV11-3 and TRBJ2-7; D may be TRBD1 (6 bases). This CDR3 is 15 amino acids long. V shed 1 base and J shed 3 bases, with 13 bases lying between them. Germline V gene sequence: CDR1 SGHNT, CDR2 YENEEA. CDR3 region: CASSLVTGIGYEQYF. In nucleotides, the CDR3 is TGTGCCAGCAGCTTAGTCACAGGGATAGGCTACGAGCAGTACTTC.

The chain employs TRBV28 and TRBJ2-5; no reliable D call. The better agreement between TRBJ2-7 and the DNA end casts doubt on the J call. In germline, CDR1 is MDHEN, CDR2 SYDVKM. The length of the CDR3 is 12 residues. Written as DNA, the CDR3 is TGTGCCAGCTGTGCAGCCTCCTACGAGCAGTACTTC. The encoded protein is CASCAASYEQYF.

The CDR3 DNA follows: TGTGCCAGCAGAAGGCCCGGACTAGCGGGAGAACGACGCAATGAGCAGTTCTTC. Translating gives CASRRPGLAGERRNEQFF. The J gene is TRBJ2-1, the V gene TRBV27, with 13 positions matching TRBD2. The length of the CDR3 is 18 residues. The trim removed 6 bases at V and 6 bases at J, leaving 14 bases unmatched. Looked up from germline, CDR1 is MNHEY and CDR2 is SMNVEV (reference sequence).

The chain uses TRBV20-1 and TRBJ2-7; the D gene could be TRBD1 or TRBD2 (5 bases each). Trimming cost V 8 bases and J 4 bases, with 12 bases left between them. The CDR3 length is 11 residues. Per the germline V gene, CDR1 is DFQATT and CDR2 is SNEGSKA (reference sequence). CDR3 sequence: CSTTWGYEQYF. In DNA form, the CDR3 reads TGCAGTACCACTTGGGGGTACGAGCAGTACTTC.

The genes are TRBV28 and TRBJ1-2; tentatively, D is TRBD1 (6 bases). CDR3 length equals 14 residues. Trimming stripped 6 bases from V and 0 bases from J, with 11 bases between. Germline CDR1 MDHEN, CDR2 SYDVKM. DNA of the CDR3: TGTGCCAGCAGACCGGGACAAGCTAACTATGGCTACACCTTC. Encoded protein: CASRPGQANYGYTF.

The count of this clone is one. V and J are TRBV9 and TRBJ1-5, with TRBD1 matching 8 bases. Germline V gene lookup returns CDR1 SGDLS and CDR2 YYNGEE. The ends lost 4 bases at V and 2 bases at J; junction bases unmatched: 5. This CDR3 spans 15 amino acids. The DNA of the CDR3 is TGTGCCAGCAGCCCCCAGGGGGCTGGCAATCAGCCCCAGCATTTT. Translating it yields CASSPQGAGNQPQHF.

The chain combines TRBV19 with TRBJ2-5; either TRBD1 or TRBD2 may fit D (5 bases each). The germline V gene has CDR1 LNHDA and CDR2 SQIVND (reference sequence). CDR3 size: 13 residues. Trimming removed 6 bases from V and 0 bases from J, with 8 bases in between. The DNA of the CDR3 is TGTGCCAGTAGAAAGGGACACCAAGAGACCCAGTACTTC. It specifies CASRKGHQETQYF. Full variable domain (missing parts from reference TRBV19 and TRBJ2-5): DGGITQSPKYLFRKEGQNVTLSCEQNLNHDAMYWYRQDPGQGLRLIYYSQIVNDFQKGDIAEGYSVSREKKESFPLTVTSAQKNPTAFYLCASRKGHQETQYFGPGTRLLVL.

A note on this clone: Other DNA sequences within the sample encode an identical CDR3. The chain carries TRBV5-1 and TRBJ1-1; D is unresolved. V shed 0 bases and J shed 7 bases, with 10 bases lying between them. CDR3 size: 13 residues. Germline values: CDR1 SGHRS, CDR2 YFSETQ. Here the CDR3 reads CASSLAGRSEAFF. The CDR3, as DNA: TGCGCCAGCAGCTTGGCGGGCAGAAGTGAAGCTTTCTTT.

V usage is TRBV15 and J usage is TRBJ2-1; perhaps D is TRBD1 or TRBD2 (5 bases each). The CDR3 covers 17 residues. Germline CDR1 and CDR2: LNHNV and YYDKDF (reference sequence). V was trimmed by 2 bases and J by 10 bases, leaving 24 bases between them. CDR3 nucleotide sequence: TGTGCCACCAGCAGATTGTTCGTGTCTAGCATTTCAGGGGAGCAGTTCTTC. Protein: CATSRLFVSSISGEQFF.